Following are 20 T cell receptor beta chains from one sample sequenced in a study of shared clonotypes between healthy human individuals. Assay: immunoSEQ multiplex PCR; the TCRdb copy retains only in-frame clones and omits some. The sample carries millions of clones, roughly 95% recorded once. Input material: naive CD4+ T cells sorted from blood. The subset is: CD45RA+ positively selected. The origin of the receptors is a man aged 18-30 years in good health.

This sequence joins TRBV15 and TRBJ2-2; tentatively, D is TRBD2 (6 bases). CDR1 is LNHNV, CDR2 YYDKDF, per germline (reference sequence). This CDR3 contains 17 residues. V was clipped by 2 bases and J by 0 bases, with 13 bases between them. The CDR3 spells CATSRNRAGSNTGELFF. Here the CDR3 DNA reads TGTGCCACCAGCAGAAACAGAGCGGGTTCGAACACCGGGGAGCTGTTTTTT.

J is TRBJ1-4 and V is TRBV5-1, with a weak D call TRBD1 (5 bases). Trimming took off 4 bases at V and 8 bases at J, with 15 bases between the two ends. The CDR3 consists of 14 residues. Looked up from germline, CDR1 is SGHRS and CDR2 is YFSETQ. The DNA of the CDR3 is TGCGCCAGCAGCCCCCTCGAGGGGAGGGAAAAACTGTTTTTT. Residues: CASSPLEGREKLFF. The whole variable domain, filled in from reference TRBV5-1 and TRBJ1-4, reads KAGVTQTPRYLIKTRGQQVTLSCSPISGHRSVSWYQQTPGQGLQFLFEYFSETQRNKGNFPGRFSGRQFSNSRSEMNVSTLELGDSALYLCASSPLEGREKLFFGSGTQLSVL.

This clone was observed a single time. The chain combines TRBV27 with TRBJ2-2; tentatively, D is TRBD2 (6 bases). The CDR3 is made up of 15 amino acids. V gave up 2 bases and J gave up 5 bases, with 12 bases separating them. CDR1 is MNHEY and CDR2 is SMNVEV in the germline V gene (reference sequence). CDR3 sequence (DNA): TGTGCCAGCAGTTTAGGGGGAGGATCAACCGGGGAGCTGTTTTTT. Translation: CASSLGGGSTGELFF.

This clone was detected only a few times. The chain recombines TRBV9 with TRBJ2-5; possible D gene TRBD2, 5 bases. Germline CDR1 is SGDLS and CDR2 is YYNGEE. The CDR3 totals 14 residues. With 1 base removed from V and 4 bases from J, the gap between germline ends came to 11 bases. CDR3 sequence (DNA): TGTGCCAGCAGCGTAACCCCCGCGGGAGAGACCCAGTACTTC. It specifies CASSVTPAGETQYF.

The chain joins TRBV28 to TRBJ2-7; the D is unclear. Germline V gene sequence: CDR1 MDHEN, CDR2 SYDVKM. CDR3 size: 13 residues. The V end was cut by 3 bases, the J end by 2 bases, with 8 bases between. The CDR3 coding sequence is TGTGCCAGCAGTTTGAGCCTTGCCTACGAGCAGTACTTC. As protein: CASSLSLAYEQYF.

V and J are TRBV5-1 and TRBJ2-6, with D possibly TRBD1 on 6 matching bases. Looked up from germline, CDR1 is SGHRS and CDR2 is YFSETQ. The ends were cut back, 0 bases at V and 1 base at J, with 14 bases in the middle. CDR3 length: 18 residues. In DNA, the CDR3 is TGCGCCAGCAGCTTGGCCCCTCTAACAGGGTCTGGGGCCAACGTCCTGACTTTC. Protein sequence: CASSLAPLTGSGANVLTF.

This clone was found once. The rearrangement joins TRBV10-3 to TRBJ1-5, with TRBD1 identical over 7 bases. The germline CDR1 and CDR2 sequences are ENHRY and SYGVKD. This CDR3 is 13 amino acids long. J gave up 0 bases and V 8 bases, and 1 base lay outside the gene matches. For the CDR3, the DNA is TGTGCCATCGGACAGGTTAGCAATCAGCCCCAGCATTTT. This encodes CAIGQVSNQPQHF.

The chain has TRBV30 and TRBJ2-7; 7 nucleotides match TRBD1. With 2 bases clipped from V and 3 bases from J, the junction kept 7 bases outside the gene matches. Germline lookup yields CDR1 GTSNPN and CDR2 SVGIG (reference sequence). This CDR3 comprises 14 residues. CDR3 loop: CAWSLPGQNYEQYF. The DNA of the CDR3 is TGTGCCTGGAGTCTCCCGGGACAGAACTACGAGCAGTACTTC.

The chain couples TRBV18 to TRBJ1-2, with D perhaps matching TRBD1 (6 bases). Germline CDR1 KGHSH, CDR2 LQKENI. Between the trimmed V and J ends, which lost 0 bases and 2 bases, there was a span of 13 bases. CDR3 length: 16 residues. The CDR3 nucleotides read TGTGCCAGCTCACCACCGCCGGGACACAGAAACTATGGCTACACCTTC. Protein sequence: CASSPPPGHRNYGYTF.

This chain uses TRBV2 with TRBJ2-7; 9 nucleotides agree with TRBD1. Germline-derived CDR1 and CDR2 are SNHLY and FYNNEI. V gave up 4 bases and J gave up 2 bases; unmatched junction bases: 3. The CDR3 is made up of 14 amino acids. CDR3 coding DNA: TGTGCCAGCAGTGGGGGACAGGGAGCCTACGAGCAGTACTTC. It encodes CASSGGQGAYEQYF.

The V and J genes are TRBV28 and TRBJ1-6; D gene uncertain. Trimming pared 6 bases from V and 0 bases from J, leaving 9 bases between. CDR1 is MDHEN, CDR2 SYDVKM, per germline. The CDR3 consists of 15 residues. The CDR3 region has the DNA TGTGCCAGCAGCCCGATCAGCTCCTATAATTCACCCCTCCACTTT. Translating gives CASSPISSYNSPLHF.

This clone was seen a few times. V and J are TRBV19 and TRBJ2-2; the match to TRBD2 covers 7 bases. Germline-derived CDR1 and CDR2 are LNHDA and SQIVND (reference sequence). The V gene end was trimmed by 2 bases and the J gene end by 2 bases; junction bases not matched to a gene: 11. This CDR3 spans 18 amino acids. In DNA form, the CDR3 reads TGTGCCAGTAGTATATCCAGGGCGGGGGAGTTAAACACCGGGGAGCTGTTTTTT. Translating it yields CASSISRAGELNTGELFF.

The chain recombines TRBV2 with TRBJ2-1; perhaps TRBD2 as D (5 bases). This CDR3 has 16 amino acids. Germline CDR1 is SNHLY and CDR2 is FYNNEI. V lost 3 bases and J 0 bases, leaving 12 bases between the germline ends. The CDR3 DNA follows: TGTGCCAGCAGTGACCTAGCCAAGAGCTCCTACAATGAGCAGTTCTTC. Translating it yields CASSDLAKSSYNEQFF. The variable domain in full, with the rest retrieved from reference TRBV2 and TRBJ2-1, is EPEVTQTPSHQVTQMGQEVILRCVPISNHLYFYWYRQILGQKVEFLVSFYNNEISEKSEIFDDQFSVERPDGSNFTLKIRSTKLEDSAMYFCASSDLAKSSYNEQFFGPGTRLTVL.

This clone was seen only once. This chain joins TRBV2 and TRBJ1-4; unclear D gene. Trimming stripped 5 bases from V and 4 bases from J, with 8 bases between. The CDR3 spans 13 residues. Per germline, CDR1 SNHLY and CDR2 FYNNEI. For the CDR3, the DNA is TGTGCCAGCAGTACCAACTTTAATGAAAAACTGTTTTTT. Encoded protein: CASSTNFNEKLFF.

This clone was seen once. Other DNA sequences in this specimen translate into the identical CDR3. The J gene is TRBJ2-7, the V gene TRBV19; D tentatively fits TRBD1 or TRBD2 (5 bases each). Germline assignment: CDR1 LNHDA and CDR2 SQIVND (reference sequence). This CDR3 is 15 amino acids long. The V end was cut by 2 bases, the J end by 0 bases, with 11 bases between. The CDR3 reads CASSISGTASYEQYF. In DNA, the CDR3 is TGTGCCAGTAGTATAAGTGGGACCGCCTCCTACGAGCAGTACTTC. Full variable domain (outside the CDR3, taken from reference TRBV19 and TRBJ2-7): DGGITQSPKYLFRKEGQNVTLSCEQNLNHDAMYWYRQDPGQGLRLIYYSQIVNDFQKGDIAEGYSVSREKKESFPLTVTSAQKNPTAFYLCASSISGTASYEQYFGPGTRLTVT.

The chain joins TRBV5-1 to TRBJ2-3; D not certain. The V gene's germline CDR1 is SGHRS and CDR2 YFSETQ. The ends were cut back, 1 base at V and 2 bases at J, with 8 bases in the middle. The CDR3 loop spans 14 amino acids. CDR3 sequence: CASSLSQNTDTQYF. The CDR3 coding sequence is TGCGCCAGCAGCTTGAGCCAAAACACAGATACGCAGTATTTT.

The rearrangement uses TRBV7-2 and TRBJ2-7; 10 nucleotides match TRBD1. CDR3 length: 15 amino acids. Per the germline V gene, CDR1 is SGHTA and CDR2 is FQGNSA. Trimming took 0 bases from V and 4 from J; bases not matched to a gene: 3. Here the CDR3 reads CASSLAQGQGYEQYF. The CDR3 bases are TGTGCCAGCAGCTTAGCTCAGGGACAGGGGTACGAGCAGTACTTC.

CDR3 coding DNA: TGTGCCAGCAGTCGCGGAGGGGGCGGCAATCAGCCCCAGCATTTT. It encodes CASSRGGGGNQPQHF. The chain links TRBV6-5 to TRBJ1-5; TRBD1 aligns across 7 bases. V lost 5 bases, J lost 2 bases, and 6 bases stayed unmatched. The CDR3 is 15 amino acids. Germline CDR1 is MNHEY and CDR2 is SVGAGI.

The genes are TRBV28 and TRBJ2-1, with 12 nucleotides matching TRBD1. The CDR3 length is 15 residues. From germline, CDR1 is MDHEN and CDR2 SYDVKM. The ends lost 6 bases at V and 7 bases at J; junction bases unmatched: 7. CDR3 bases: TGTGCCAGCAGGGGCCCGGGACAGGGGGCGAATGAGCAGTTCTTC. Translating gives CASRGPGQGANEQFF. Using reference TRBV28 and TRBJ2-1 for the parts outside the CDR3, the full variable domain is DVKVTQSSRYLVKRTGEKVFLECVQDMDHENMFWYRQDPGLGLRLIYFSYDVKMKEKGDIPEGYSVSREKKERFSLILESASTNQTSMYLCASRGPGQGANEQFFGPGTRLTVL.

As regards this clone: The same CDR3 can be traced to other DNA sequences in this sample. The chain uses TRBV5-1 and TRBJ2-7, with TRBD1 as a possible D gene (6 bases). The V and J ends lost 0 bases and 4 bases respectively, with 11 bases between them. Germline CDR1 is SGHRS and CDR2 is YFSETQ. The CDR3 has 14 amino acids. Here the CDR3 reads CASSLGPGAYEQYF. CDR3 nucleotides: TGCGCCAGCAGCTTGGGTCCAGGGGCTTACGAGCAGTACTTC.